These T cell receptor beta chains were read from a single sample in a study of cytomegalovirus exposure and HLA in healthy donors. Data came from immunoSEQ multiplex PCR; TCRdb stores just in-frame clones and leaves some out. Of a few hundred thousand clones detected, 80% to 90% appear once; the ten largest clones hold more than 0.8%. Sequenced material: PBMCs. The source of these receptors is a woman aged 18-30 years in good health and CMV-seronegative. The CDR3 runs from the conserved cysteine through the conserved F or W. A D gene is named only where the DNA matches it firmly. Expanded clones get a size class; other rows say once, few or many, or leave the size out.

-,-,TRBV19,TRBJ2-7,TGTGCCAGTAGTATTCGGCAGGGGTACGAGCAGTACTTC,CASSIRQGYEQYF
-,TRBD2,TRBV28,TRBJ2-4,TGTGCCAGCAGTCTGTCGAACATGGCTAGCGGGGGGACTCTAGCCAAAAACATTCAGTACTTC,CASSLSNMASGGTLAKNIQYF
-,-,TRBV18,TRBJ1-6,TGTGCCAGCTCACCGCACACAGGTGACGATTCACCCCTCCACTTT,CASSPHTGDDSPLHF
-,-,TRBV5-4,TRBJ2-3,TGTGCCAGCAGCTTAAAGTCGCAGGGCACAGATACGCAGTATTTT,CASSLKSQGTDTQYF
-,TRBD1,TRBV10-3,TRBJ2-7,TGTGCCATCAGCCGACAGGGGAGAGGTTACTACGAGCAGTACTTC,CAISRQGRGYYEQYF
few,-,TRBV11-2,TRBJ1-6,TGTGCCAGCAGCTTCGACGGGTTCTGGTCACCCCTCCACTTT,CASSFDGFWSPLHF
-,-,TRBV19,TRBJ1-5,TGTGCCAGTAGTATCCCCGTCTTGCAGTATAGCAATCAGCCCCAGCATTTT,CASSIPVLQYSNQPQHF
-,-,TRBV2,TRBJ2-1,TGTGCCAGCAGTGTTCTAGCGCCTGCCTGTGAGCAGTTCTTC,CASSVLAPACEQFF
-,-,TRBV6-1,TRBJ2-7,TGTGCCAGCAGTGCCGGGAGCTCCTACGAGCAGTACTTC,CASSAGSSYEQYF
-,-,TRBV29-1,TRBJ2-1,TGCAGCGTTGAGCAGGGTCTAGATGAGCAGTTCTTC,CSVEQGLDEQFF
-,TRBD1,TRBV4-3,TRBJ1-2,TGCGCCAGCAGGGGACAGGGGGGCTGGGATGGCTACACCTTC,CASRGQGGWDGYTF
once,-,TRBV2,TRBJ1-1,TGTGCCAGCAGCCACAAGGAACGTGGGGGGGCAGCTTTCTTT,CASSHKERGGAAFF
-,-,TRBV25-1,TRBJ1-4,TGTGCCAGCGCATCCATGGGCACAGGGTTCATGACAGGCGAAAAACTGTTTTTT,CASASMGTGFMTGEKLFF
-,TRBD2,TRBV4-1,TRBJ2-2,TGCGCCAGCAGCCACGGACTAGCGGGAGTCCCCGGGGAGCTGTTTTTT,CASSHGLAGVPGELFF
-,-,TRBV6-1,TRBJ1-1,TGTGCCAGCAGTGAACGCGGGCCGAACACTGAAGCTTTCTTT,CASSERGPNTEAFF
-,TRBD1,TRBV2,TRBJ1-1,TGTGCCAGCAGACGGGACAGGGGCCATTTGAACACTGAAGCTTTCTTT,CASRRDRGHLNTEAFF
-,TRBD1,TRBV11-2,TRBJ1-2,TGTGCCAGCAGCCCACAGGGGAACCATGGCTACACCTTC,CASSPQGNHGYTF
-,-,TRBV11-2,TRBJ2-1,TGTGCCAGCAGCCCCGGTTCAGGGTTTTACAATGAGCAGTTCTTC,CASSPGSGFYNEQFF
few,TRBD1,TRBV18,TRBJ1-5,TGTGCCAGCTCCAAACAGGGGAACAGCAATCAGCCCCAGCATTTT,CASSKQGNSNQPQHF
once,TRBD1,TRBV19,TRBJ1-2,TGTGCCAGTAGTGACAGGGGAGATACCTATGGCTACACCTTC,CASSDRGDTYGYTF
few,-,TRBV4-2,TRBJ2-1,TGTGCCAGCAGCGGAGCTGCGAGCGGGCGAACCTACAATGAGCAGTTCTTC,CASSGAASGRTYNEQFF
once,TRBD1,TRBV6-5,TRBJ1-2,TGTGCCAGCACCCCGGGACAGGGGGCAAGCTATGGCTACACCTTC,CASTPGQGASYGYTF
-,-,TRBV10-3,TRBJ2-7,TGTGCCATCAGCCTAGTCGCCCTGAACTCCTACGAGCAGTACTTC,CAISLVALNSYEQYF
-,-,TRBV4-1,TRBJ2-3,TGCGCCAGCAGCCAAGGAGGGTCAGATACGCAGTATTTT,CASSQGGSDTQYF
-,TRBD2,TRBV27,TRBJ2-7,TGTGCCAGCAGTTCCTTAGCGGGAGGGGCCTACGAGCAGTACTTC,CASSSLAGGAYEQYF
-,-,TRBV10-3,TRBJ1-4,TGTGCCATCAGTGCTGACAGTGAAAAACTGTTTTTT,CAISADSEKLFF
few,TRBD2,TRBV7-9,TRBJ2-5,TGTGCCAGCAGCTTAGAGGCTAGCGGAGATCAAGAGACCCAGTACTTC,CASSLEASGDQETQYF
-,TRBD2,TRBV4-1,TRBJ2-2,TGCGCCAGCAGCCAACCTGGACTAGCGGGAGGAAGGGGCGGGGAGCTGTTTTTT,CASSQPGLAGGRGGELFF
-,TRBD1,TRBV6-5,TRBJ2-5,TGTGCCAGCAGTTCACCGGGACAGGGGGCCGCGGAGACCCAGTACTTC,CASSSPGQGAAETQYF
-,-,TRBV13,TRBJ1-4,TGTGCCAGCAGCCCAGACCGGGTGGCTAATGAAAAACTGTTTTTT,CASSPDRVANEKLFF
-,-,TRBV4-2,TRBJ1-2,TGTGCCAGCAGCCAAAATGGACTTTATGGCTACACCTTC,CASSQNGLYGYTF
-,TRBD1,TRBV7-2,TRBJ1-5,TGTGCCAGCAGCCCGCAGGGGGCTCGGGGTTCTGCCCAGCATTTT,CASSPQGARGSAQHF
-,TRBD1,TRBV18,TRBJ2-2,TGTGCCAGCTCCCCTCCGGGACAGGGAGCAACCGGGGAGCTGTTTTTT,CASSPPGQGATGELFF
few,-,TRBV7-3,TRBJ2-6,TGTGCCAGCAGCTTAGTGGGCACTTCTGGGGCCAACGTCCTGACTTTC,CASSLVGTSGANVLTF
once,TRBD2,TRBV30,TRBJ2-1,TGTGCCTGGAGTGTACCCCACGGTCGAGCTAGCGGGGGGTACAATGAGCAGTTCTTC,CAWSVPHGRASGGYNEQFF
-,-,TRBV11-2,TRBJ1-2,TGTGCCAGCAGCTCAACAGGCTCCGCTTTGGGATACTATGGCTACACCTTC,CASSSTGSALGYYGYTF
-,-,TRBV13,TRBJ2-7,TGTGCCAGCAGCTTATTGCGGGGCCGCTCCTACGAGCAGTACTTC,CASSLLRGRSYEQYF
-,-,TRBV6-5,TRBJ2-2,TGTGCCAGCAGTTTTATCGGGGAGCTGTTTTTT,CASSFIGELFF
-,TRBD1,TRBV6-5,TRBJ1-2,TGTGCCAGCAGTTCCCAGACAGGGATCCTCACCTTC,CASSSQTGILTF
-,TRBD1,TRBV13,TRBJ1-1,TGTGCCAGCAGCTTGGGGGACAGGGCTGAAGCTTTCTTT,CASSLGDRAEAFF
-,TRBD2,TRBV10-3,TRBJ2-1,TGTGCCATCAGTGACGGGACTAGCGGGGGGGCGAGTGAGCAGTTCTTC,CAISDGTSGGASEQFF
-,-,TRBV9,TRBJ2-1,TGTGCCAGCAGCGTAGGAGGGGACATTGTGGGGAATGAGCAGTTCTTC,CASSVGGDIVGNEQFF
-,-,TRBV19,TRBJ1-1,TGTGCTGCAGGGATCATGAACACTGAAGCTTTCTTT,CAAGIMNTEAFF
-,-,TRBV7-9,TRBJ1-4,TGTGCCAGCAGCTTACGACAGGTAACGGATGAAAAACTGTTTTTT,CASSLRQVTDEKLFF
-,TRBD2,TRBV7-3,TRBJ2-5,TGTGCCAGCAGCTTAACAAGGACTAGCGAGGAGACCCAGTACTTC,CASSLTRTSEETQYF
-,TRBD1,TRBV5-4,TRBJ2-7,TGTGCCAGCAGCTCCAGGACAGGCCCCTACGAGCAGTACTTC,CASSSRTGPYEQYF
-,-,TRBV18,TRBJ1-5,TGTGCCAGCTCACCATATAACGGAGTTCTGAGCAATCAGCCCCAGCATTTT,CASSPYNGVLSNQPQHF
-,TRBD1,TRBV10-3,TRBJ1-5,TGTGCCATCAGTCAAGGGGGACAGGGGGCCCGTAGCAATCAGCCCCAGCATTTT,CAISQGGQGARSNQPQHF
-,TRBD1,TRBV6-1,TRBJ2-3,TGTGCCAGCAGTGTACGACAGGGGAGGAAGGGCACAGATACGCAGTATTTT,CASSVRQGRKGTDTQYF
-,-,TRBV6-6,TRBJ2-7,TGTGCCAGCAGTTCCCCGGGAACCTACGAGCAGTACTTC,CASSSPGTYEQYF
once,TRBD2,TRBV7-2,TRBJ2-5,TGTGCCAGCAGCGTACACCTAGCGGCTCAAGAGACCCAGTACTTC,CASSVHLAAQETQYF
-,TRBD2,TRBV25-1,TRBJ2-3,TGTGCCAGCAGGCCACTCCTCGGGGGGACAGATACGCAGTATTTT,CASRPLLGGTDTQYF
once,TRBD2,TRBV13,TRBJ2-1,TGTGCCAGCAGCTTGGGACTAGATTACAATGAGCAGTTCTTC,CASSLGLDYNEQFF
once,TRBD2,TRBV10-1,TRBJ2-1,TGCGCCAGGTATCTAGCGGGAGTCTCCAATGAGCAGTTCTTC,CARYLAGVSNEQFF
-,TRBD1,TRBV2,TRBJ2-1,TGTGCCAGCAGTGACAGGGGACAGTACAATGAGCAGTTCTTC,CASSDRGQYNEQFF
-,-,TRBV7-6,TRBJ1-1,TGTGCCAGCAGCTTAGAGCAGGGGTATACTGAAGCTTTCTTT,CASSLEQGYTEAFF
-,-,TRBV4-3,TRBJ1-2,TGCGCCAGCAGCCGCGGACAACTCAACTATGGCTACACCTTC,CASSRGQLNYGYTF
once,-,TRBV7-2,TRBJ1-3,TGTGCCAGCAGCGCAGGGGTGATGGAGGGAAACACCATATATTTT,CASSAGVMEGNTIYF
-,-,TRBV5-1,TRBJ1-4,TGCGCCAGCAGCTTGGTTGGGGCGGTGAATGAAAAACTGTTTTTT,CASSLVGAVNEKLFF
-,TRBD2,TRBV13,TRBJ2-2,TGTGCCAGCAGCCAAAGTCCGATAGCGGGAGGTATCATAGGGTTGGACACCGGGGAGCTGTTTTTT,CASSQSPIAGGIIGLDTGELFF